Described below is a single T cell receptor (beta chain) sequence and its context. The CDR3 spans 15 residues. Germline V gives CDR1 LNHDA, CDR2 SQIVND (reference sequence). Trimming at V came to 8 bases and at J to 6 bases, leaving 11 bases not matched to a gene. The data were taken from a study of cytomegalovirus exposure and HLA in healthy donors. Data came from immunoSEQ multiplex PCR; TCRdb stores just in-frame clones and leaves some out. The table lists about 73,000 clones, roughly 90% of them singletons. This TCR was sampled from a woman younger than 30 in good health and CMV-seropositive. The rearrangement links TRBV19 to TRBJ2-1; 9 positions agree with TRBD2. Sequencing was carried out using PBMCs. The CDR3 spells CASAYWREGGNEQFF. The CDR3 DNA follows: TGTGCCAGTGCCTACTGGCGGGAGGGCGGCAATGAGCAGTTCTTC.